Described below is a single T cell receptor (beta chain) sequence and its context. The antigen is unknown. Other nucleotide sequences from this sample produce the same CDR3. The sample comes from a study of shared clonotypes between healthy human individuals. Whole-study findings and limits: An expected dependence of interdonor clonotype sharing on sequencing depth was noted.

The assay used deep level. The repertoire was sequenced with immunoSEQ multiplex PCR; TCRdb's copy has only in-frame clones and lacks some. The sample contains some 2.1 million clones, roughly 93% of which appear only once. The naive CD8 subset, CD45RO-negative cells positively selected for CCR7, excluded terminally differentiated effector memory CD45RA+ cells. Sequenced input: naive CD8+ T cells from PBMCs. The origin of this receptor is a man aged 18 to 29 in good health. Some clones in this sample may be carry-over from other donors' samples.

The CDR3 DNA sequence: TGTGCCACCAGCTATGGGACTTCCTACGAGCAGTACTTC. Translating it yields CATSYGTSYEQYF. The chain uses TRBV15 and TRBJ2-7; D perhaps matches TRBD2 (6 bases). V was cut by 5 bases and J by 1 base, with 9 bases left in between. CDR3 length: 13 amino acids. Germline V CDR1 and CDR2: LNHNV, YYDKDF (reference sequence). Together with reference TRBV15 and TRBJ2-7, the CDR3 gives the full variable domain: DAMVIQNPRYQVTQFGKPVTLSCSQTLNHNVMYWYQQKSSQAPKLLFHYYDKDFNNEADTPDNFQSRRPNTSFCFLDIRSPGLGDTAMYLCATSYGTSYEQYFGPGTRLTVT.